The 30 T cell receptor beta chains reported below all come from one sample, sequenced in a study of T cell changes during pregnancy in multiple sclerosis. Sequencing used immunoSEQ multiplex PCR; TCRdb keeps in-frame clones, though not all of them. The sample carries tens of thousands of clones, roughly 92% recorded once. Sequencing used peripheral blood, obtained in the third trimester of pregnancy. Receptors were obtained from a female donor in good health, enrolled as a control in a pregnancy study.

As regards this clone: At the DNA level, this CDR3 is encoded by other sequences in the same sample as well. The gene calls are TRBV18 and TRBJ2-7; 7 positions match TRBD2. The V gene end was trimmed by 3 bases and the J gene end by 0 bases; junction bases not matched to a gene: 2. The CDR3 extends over 14 amino acids. Germline lookup yields CDR1 KGHSH and CDR2 LQKENI. CDR3 in amino acids: CASSPRGSSYEQYF. The CDR3 DNA follows: TGTGCCAGCTCACCTCGCGGGAGCTCCTACGAGCAGTACTTC.

The J gene is TRBJ1-2, the V gene TRBV19; a weak D match, TRBD1 (6 bases). Germline V gene lookup returns CDR1 LNHDA and CDR2 SQIVND (reference sequence). V lost 1 base, J lost 4 bases, and 7 bases lay in between. This CDR3 is 13 amino acids long. The CDR3 loop is CASSIAGVYGYTF. CDR3 bases: TGTGCCAGTAGTATAGCAGGGGTCTATGGCTACACCTTC.

The rearrangement uses TRBV7-3 and TRBJ2-3; 7 bases line up with TRBD2. The CDR3 loop spans 15 amino acids. The germline V gene encodes CDR1 SGHTA and CDR2 FQGTGA. V trimming: 2 bases; J trimming: 0 bases; junction bases outside the gene matches: 2. This CDR3 reads CASSLLAASTDTQYF. The DNA for the CDR3 is TGTGCCAGCAGCTTACTAGCGGCTAGCACAGATACGCAGTATTTT.

V usage is TRBV7-9 and J usage is TRBJ2-1; TRBD1 matches 8 bases. The CDR3 runs 15 residues. The V gene end was trimmed by 3 bases and the J gene end by 10 bases; junction bases not matched to a gene: 11. The germline gives CDR1 SEHNR, CDR2 FQNEAQ (reference sequence). The CDR3, as DNA: TGTGCCAGCAGCTTTTTTATCCACAGGGGGGACGAGCAGTTCTTC. Residues: CASSFFIHRGDEQFF.

CDR3: CASSLSPQGYSGNTIYF. Here the CDR3 DNA reads TGTGCCAGCAGCTTGAGCCCACAGGGGTACTCTGGAAACACCATATATTTT. The chain uses TRBV5-5 and TRBJ1-3; 7 bases map to TRBD1. The germline CDR1 and CDR2 sequences are SGHKS and YYEKEE (reference sequence). This CDR3 is built from 17 residues. V was pared by 1 base and J by 0 bases, with 7 bases of the junction left unmatched.

The V call is TRBV28, the J call TRBJ1-5, with 9 bases aligning to TRBD1. The CDR3 runs to 16 residues. Germline V CDR1 and CDR2: MDHEN, SYDVKM. The ends lost 10 bases at V and 7 bases at J; junction bases unmatched: 17. This chain's CDR3 is CANPTSDRGCVQPQHF. The CDR3 DNA is TGTGCCAACCCCACCTCGGACAGGGGATGTGTCCAGCCCCAGCATTTT.

The chain has TRBV5-1 and TRBJ2-2; TRBD2 might be the D (7 bases). Germline assignment: CDR1 SGHRS and CDR2 YFSETQ. The CDR3 has 14 amino acids. Trimming took 4 bases from V and 7 from J, leaving 14 bases between them. CDR3 in amino acids: CASSRPGGYGELFF. For the CDR3, the DNA is TGCGCCAGCAGCCGCCCGGGGGGCTACGGGGAGCTGTTTTTT.

This chain links TRBV6-5 with TRBJ1-1, with D uncertain. CDR3 size: 15 residues. V was pared by 2 bases and J by 5 bases, with 15 bases between. Germline lookup yields CDR1 MNHEY and CDR2 SVGAGI. DNA of the CDR3: TGTGCCAGCAGTTACGCTCCCGACTCCGTAACTGAAGCTTTCTTT. Protein sequence: CASSYAPDSVTEAFF.

The chain combines TRBV27 with TRBJ1-5, with D uncertain. This CDR3 region has 14 residues. CDR1 MNHEY and CDR2 SMNVEV come from the germline V gene (reference sequence). V lost 2 bases and J 2 bases, leaving 7 bases between the germline ends. CDR3 region: CASSLNPGNQPQHF. CDR3 nucleotides: TGTGCCAGCAGTTTAAATCCTGGCAATCAGCCCCAGCATTTT.

The rearrangement uses TRBV28 and TRBJ2-5; 9 nucleotides agree with TRBD2. The CDR3 is 15 amino acids. Germline CDR1 is MDHEN and CDR2 is SYDVKM. V was clipped by 4 bases and J by 5 bases; unmatched bases: 8. The DNA of the CDR3 is TGTGCCAGCAGTTCAAGCGGGAGGCTACGGGAGACCCAGTACTTC. It is translated as CASSSSGRLRETQYF. Full variable domain (remainder filled in from reference TRBV28 and TRBJ2-5): DVKVTQSSRYLVKRTGEKVFLECVQDMDHENMFWYRQDPGLGLRLIYFSYDVKMKEKGDIPEGYSVSREKKERFSLILESASTNQTSMYLCASSSSGRLRETQYFGPGTRLLVL.

The CDR3 bases are TGTGCCAGTAAGGGTAGGGAGTTTAGCAATCAGCCCCAGCATTTT. Its protein product is CASKGREFSNQPQHF. The chain employs TRBV19 and TRBJ1-5, with no clear D. V was clipped by 7 bases and J by 0 bases, with 13 bases between them. Germline V CDR1 and CDR2: LNHDA, SQIVND (reference sequence). The CDR3 is 15 residues long. Supplemented by reference TRBV19 and TRBJ1-5, the full variable domain reads DGGITQSPKYLFRKEGQNVTLSCEQNLNHDAMYWYRQDPGQGLRLIYYSQIVNDFQKGDIAEGYSVSREKKESFPLTVTSAQKNPTAFYLCASKGREFSNQPQHFGDGTRLSIL.

The chain employs TRBV6-5 and TRBJ1-5; D unresolved. Germline lookup yields CDR1 MNHEY and CDR2 SVGAGI. This CDR3 is 14 amino acids long. V lost 6 bases to trimming and J lost 3 bases, with 12 bases between them. CDR3 loop: CASSSTVYNQPQHF. The CDR3 DNA reads TGTGCCAGCAGCTCAACAGTGTACAATCAGCCCCAGCATTTT.

The chain combines TRBV30 with TRBJ2-1; 8 bases align to TRBD2. Germline lookup yields CDR1 GTSNPN and CDR2 SVGIG (reference sequence). The CDR3 spans 16 residues. Germline trimming cut 5 bases from V and 4 bases from J; bases unmatched to any gene: 13. The CDR3 here is CAWVTELAEGYNEQFF. The CDR3 DNA reads TGTGCCTGGGTCACCGAACTAGCGGAGGGGTACAATGAGCAGTTCTTC.

V and J are TRBV4-3 and TRBJ2-3; D uncertain. Between the trimmed V and J ends, which lost 4 bases and 2 bases, there was a span of 10 bases. The CDR3 contains 14 residues. Germline lookup yields CDR1 LGHNA and CDR2 YSLEER. This CDR3 is CASSRRVDTDTQYF. The CDR3 nucleotides read TGCGCCAGCAGCCGCCGGGTCGACACAGATACGCAGTATTTT.

The rearrangement links TRBV5-8 to TRBJ2-7, with a possible D match to TRBD2 (6 bases). V gave up 0 bases and J gave up 6 bases, with 13 bases separating them. Germline CDR1 SGHTS, CDR2 YDEGEE. The CDR3 extends over 14 amino acids. CDR3 protein: CASSLGLESLEQYF. The CDR3 DNA reads TGTGCCAGCAGCTTGGGACTAGAGTCCCTCGAGCAGTACTTC.

This chain links TRBV11-2 with TRBJ2-5; possible D gene TRBD1, 6 bases. Trimming took 4 bases from V and 4 from J, leaving 19 bases between them. This CDR3 has 16 amino acids. The V gene's germline CDR1 is SGHAT and CDR2 FQNNGV. The CDR3 protein is CASSSQRNRAGETQYF. Here the CDR3 DNA reads TGTGCCAGCAGCTCCCAACGCAACAGGGCGGGAGAGACCCAGTACTTC. Full variable domain (missing parts from reference TRBV11-2 and TRBJ2-5): EAGVAQSPRYKIIEKRQSVAFWCNPISGHATLYWYQQILGQGPKLLIQFQNNGVVDDSQLPKDRFSAERLKGVDSTLKIQPAKLEDSAVYLCASSSQRNRAGETQYFGPGTRLLVL.

The rearrangement links TRBV7-2 to TRBJ2-1, with D possibly being TRBD2 (6 bases). Germline CDR1 SGHTA, CDR2 FQGNSA. The CDR3 is 14 amino acids. The ends were cut back, 1 base at V and 10 bases at J, with 14 bases in the middle. CDR3: CASSLGLSAGEQFF. The CDR3 bases are TGTGCCAGCAGCTTAGGACTTTCGGCGGGGGAGCAGTTCTTC.

To note about this clone: Other DNA sequences in this sample translate to the same CDR3. V and J are TRBV28 and TRBJ2-1, with D unclear. The germline V and J ends were trimmed by 4 bases and 6 bases, with 4 bases remaining between them. CDR3 length: 11 residues. From germline, CDR1 is MDHEN and CDR2 SYDVKM. This CDR3 reads CASSSGNEQFF. Written as DNA, the CDR3 is TGTGCCAGCAGTTCAGGCAATGAGCAGTTCTTC.

The sample holds a few counts of this clone. DNA of the CDR3: TGTGCCAGCAGTTTGGGACAGAACACTGAAGCTTTCTTT. It is translated as CASSLGQNTEAFF. The genes are TRBV27 and TRBJ1-1; D possibly corresponds to TRBD1 (6 bases). Germline CDR1 MNHEY, CDR2 SMNVEV (reference sequence). V lost 3 bases and J 1 base, leaving 6 bases between the germline ends. This CDR3 is 13 amino acids long.

The chain employs TRBV2 and TRBJ2-7; 11 nucleotides match TRBD1. Germline V gives CDR1 SNHLY, CDR2 FYNNEI. CDR3 length: 18 residues. The ends lost 6 bases at V and 4 bases at J; junction bases unmatched: 17. DNA for the CDR3: TGTGCCAGCAGAGGGACAGGGGGGCGACAATCTACCCATTACGAGCAGTACTTC. Protein product: CASRGTGGRQSTHYEQYF.

V and J are TRBV29-1 and TRBJ1-2, with D perhaps TRBD1 (6 bases). Trimming stripped 4 bases from V and 6 bases from J, with 6 bases between. This CDR3 is 10 amino acids long. Germline CDR1 and CDR2: SQVTM and ANQGSEA. As DNA, the CDR3 is TGCAGCGTTGGACAGGATGGCTACACCTTC. As protein: CSVGQDGYTF.

This clone has at least ten counts. The gene calls are TRBV4-3 and TRBJ2-2, with TRBD2 as a possible D gene (5 bases). Trimming shortened V by 1 base and J by 3 bases, and 12 bases separated the two germline ends. CDR1 is LGHNA and CDR2 is YSLEER in the germline V gene. The CDR3 runs to 16 residues. CDR3 nucleotide sequence: TGCGCCAGCAGCCAAGGGGGAGACCTTCACACCGGGGAGCTGTTTTTT. This sequence encodes CASSQGGDLHTGELFF.

The V call is TRBV28, the J call TRBJ2-1, with 8 nucleotides matching TRBD2. Germline values: CDR1 MDHEN, CDR2 SYDVKM. The CDR3 contains 16 residues. The V and J ends lost 3 bases and 6 bases, in that order; junction bases with no gene match: 10. The DNA for the CDR3 is TGTGCCAGCAGTTTCGCGGCTAGCGGGTCAGGCAATGAGCAGTTCTTC. It specifies CASSFAASGSGNEQFF.

V usage is TRBV10-1 and J usage is TRBJ2-5, with D possibly matching TRBD1 (6 bases). V lost 5 bases and J 5 bases, leaving 12 bases between the germline ends. Germline lookup yields CDR1 WNHNN and CDR2 SYGVQD (reference sequence). The CDR3 loop spans 13 amino acids. CDR3 coding DNA: TGCGCCAGCAGTTGGCAGGGGCGGGAGACCCAGTACTTC. It translates to CASSWQGRETQYF.

The CDR3 sequence is CASSQGSWTGNTIYF. The CDR3 DNA reads as TGTGCCAGCAGCCAGGGAAGTTGGACCGGAAACACCATATATTTT. The rearrangement uses TRBV7-9 and TRBJ1-3, with D maybe TRBD1 (5 bases). This CDR3 spans 15 amino acids. Germline CDR1 is SEHNR and CDR2 is FQNEAQ (reference sequence). Trimming took 5 bases from V and 4 from J, leaving 15 bases between them.

The chain employs TRBV30 and TRBJ2-5; D is perhaps TRBD2 (5 bases). This CDR3 spans 11 amino acids. V lost 3 bases and J lost 5, with 7 bases in between. Germline V gene sequence: CDR1 GTSNPN, CDR2 SVGIG (reference sequence). CDR3 protein: CAWSPGETQYF. The CDR3 DNA is TGTGCCTGGAGCCCGGGGGAGACCCAGTACTTC.

The chain links TRBV6-1 to TRBJ1-5; unclear D gene. This CDR3 has 13 amino acids. V was pared by 3 bases and J by 0 bases, with 3 bases between. The germline V gene encodes CDR1 MNHNS and CDR2 SASEGT. The CDR3 loop reads CASSDNSNQPQHF. For the CDR3, the DNA is TGTGCCAGCAGTGACAATAGCAATCAGCCCCAGCATTTT.

V usage is TRBV6-5 and J usage is TRBJ1-1; D possibly corresponds to TRBD1 (6 bases). CDR1 is MNHEY, CDR2 SVGAGI, per germline. The CDR3 contains 15 residues. The V gene lost 2 bases and the J gene lost 4 bases, with 14 bases spanning the gap. The CDR3 bases are TGTGCCAGCAGTTACGCGGGGGCCGATCGCACTGAAGCTTTCTTT. Its translation: CASSYAGADRTEAFF.

In its sample, this clone was seen once. V is TRBV10-3 and J is TRBJ2-7, with no clear D. The V and J ends lost 8 bases and 4 bases respectively, with 15 bases between them. The CDR3 is 13 amino acids. Germline loops: CDR1 ENHRY, CDR2 SYGVKD. The CDR3 DNA is TGTGCCATCTCCCTAGATATCTCGTACGAGCAGTACTTC. This encodes CAISLDISYEQYF.

The gene calls are TRBV19 and TRBJ2-2; D remains ambiguous. The ends were cut back, 1 base at V and 4 bases at J, with 4 bases in the middle. The CDR3 contains 13 residues. Germline V CDR1 and CDR2: LNHDA, SQIVND (reference sequence). As DNA, the CDR3 is TGTGCCAGTAGTATAGCCGGCACCGGGGAGCTGTTTTTT. This gives the protein CASSIAGTGELFF.